Listed below are T cell receptor beta chains from one sample, sequenced in a study of blood T cell repertoires in COVID-19. The data were produced by immunoSEQ multiplex PCR, yet TCRdb's version contains in-frame clones alone and is incomplete. The sample yields under 300,000 clones, roughly 85% seen once. Sequencing input: peripheral blood. The receptors come from a woman aged 18-30 years with acute or convalescent COVID-19. Each CDR3 is given with its conserved first and last residue. Each record gives: CDR3 length, J gene, D gene, V gene, clone size, CDR3 DNA, CDR3 protein. D genes are given only for firm matches. Size is omitted from some rows. Given values are once, few, many or a class for expanded clones.

length: 15; J: TRBJ2-3; D: NA; V: TRBV20-1; size: once; DNA: TGCAGTGCTAGTGGCGGATGGACTAGCACAGATACGCAGTATTTT; CDR3: CSASGGWTSTDTQYF
length: 16; J: TRBJ2-1; D: TRBD2; V: TRBV14; size: NA; DNA: TGTGCCAGCAGCCAGGGGAGGGAGGGCTGGTACAATGAGCAGTTCTTC; CDR3: CASSQGREGWYNEQFF
length: 12; J: TRBJ2-7; D: TRBD2; V: TRBV6-5; size: NA; DNA: TGTGCCAATTTGGGGGAGGGCAACGAGCAGTACTTC; CDR3: CANLGEGNEQYF
length: 10; J: TRBJ1-1; D: NA; V: TRBV6-1; size: many; DNA: TGTGCCAGCAGCCGTACTGAAGCTTTCTTT; CDR3: CASSRTEAFF
length: 14; J: TRBJ1-1; D: TRBD1; V: TRBV5-1; size: few; DNA: TGCGCCAGCAGCGGGGGGACAGAGGGCACTGAAGCTTTCTTT; CDR3: CASSGGTEGTEAFF
length: 17; J: TRBJ2-3; D: TRBD2; V: TRBV11-2; size: many; DNA: TGTGCCAGCAGCTTAGGTACTAGCGTTTATAGCACAGATACGCAGTATTTT; CDR3: CASSLGTSVYSTDTQYF
length: 13; J: TRBJ2-7; D: NA; V: TRBV12-3/TRBV12-4; size: NA; DNA: TGTGCCAGCAGTTTAGCGACAGCTTACGAGCAGTACTTC; CDR3: CASSLATAYEQYF
length: 15; J: TRBJ2-1; D: TRBD2; V: TRBV7-6; size: few; DNA: TGTGCCAGCAGCCCGCGGACTAGCGTTCTCAATGAGCAGTTCTTC; CDR3: CASSPRTSVLNEQFF
length: 11; J: TRBJ2-1; D: NA; V: TRBV29-1; size: NA; DNA: TGCAGCGTTGAACAGGGCAATGAGCAGTTCTTC; CDR3: CSVEQGNEQFF
length: 15; J: TRBJ2-1; D: NA; V: TRBV5-1; size: NA; DNA: TGCGCCAGCAGCTTGGGGGCTAGCGCTTACAATGAGCAGTTCTTC; CDR3: CASSLGASAYNEQFF
length: 17; J: TRBJ2-3; D: TRBD2; V: TRBV18; size: NA; DNA: TGTGCCAGCTCACCCAATCTAGCGGGAGGGGGCACAGATACGCAGTATTTT; CDR3: CASSPNLAGGGTDTQYF
length: 14; J: TRBJ1-1; D: NA; V: TRBV27; size: NA; DNA: TGTGCCAGCAGTTTAGTCGGGGGGAACACTGAAGCTTTCTTT; CDR3: CASSLVGGNTEAFF
length: 12; J: TRBJ1-2; D: NA; V: TRBV6-2/TRBV6-3; size: many; DNA: TGTGCCAGCAGTTTGTCGAACTATGGCTACACCTTC; CDR3: CASSLSNYGYTF
length: 15; J: TRBJ2-5; D: TRBD2; V: TRBV4-2; size: NA; DNA: TGTGCCAGCAGCCAAGAGCCGGGGGGCCAAGAGACCCAGTACTTC; CDR3: CASSQEPGGQETQYF
length: 14; J: TRBJ1-4; D: TRBD1; V: TRBV14; size: NA; DNA: TGTGCCAGCAGCCCCGGGACAGGGGTGGAAAAACTGTTTTTT; CDR3: CASSPGTGVEKLFF
length: 12; J: TRBJ2-2; D: NA; V: TRBV7-3; size: few; DNA: TGTGCCAGCAGCTCTTTCACCGGGGAGCTGTTTTTT; CDR3: CASSSFTGELFF